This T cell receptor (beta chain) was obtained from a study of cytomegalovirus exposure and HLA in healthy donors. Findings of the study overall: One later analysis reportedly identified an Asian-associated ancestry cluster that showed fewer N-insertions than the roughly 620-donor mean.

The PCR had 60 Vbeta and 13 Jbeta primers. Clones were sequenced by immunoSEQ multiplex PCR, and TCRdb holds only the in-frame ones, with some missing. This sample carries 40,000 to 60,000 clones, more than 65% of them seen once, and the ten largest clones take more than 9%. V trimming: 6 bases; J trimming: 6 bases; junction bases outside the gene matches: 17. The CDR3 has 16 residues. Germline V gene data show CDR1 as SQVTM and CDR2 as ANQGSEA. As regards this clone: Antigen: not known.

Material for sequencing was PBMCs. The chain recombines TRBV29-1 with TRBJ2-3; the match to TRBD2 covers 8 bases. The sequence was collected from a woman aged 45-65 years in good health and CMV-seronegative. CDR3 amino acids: CSVTLTSGTLADTQYF. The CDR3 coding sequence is TGCAGCGTGACCCTAACTAGCGGAACCCTAGCGGATACGCAGTATTTT.